A selection of T cell receptor beta chains follows, all from one sample in a study of tumor-infiltrating lymphocytes in oesophageal squamous cell carcinoma. From the PCR reads, TCRdb called clonotypes with MiXCR, one entry per CDR3 protein. The sample lists about 22,000 distinct CDR3 sequences, approximately 40% occurring once. The sequencing input was esophageal tumor tissue. These receptors came from a male donor with esophageal squamous cell carcinoma. CDR3s include the opening cysteine and the closing phenylalanine or tryptophan. Each record gives: clone size, J gene, V gene, D gene, CDR3 DNA, CDR3 protein. D genes are given only for firm matches. Clone sizes are given selectively: once, few, many, or a class where the clone is expanded.

clone_size: medium-sized
j_call: TRBJ1-2
v_call: TRBV7-9
d_call: NA
cdr3_nt: TGTGCCAGCAGAACGAACGGAGCTAACTATGGCTACACCTTC
cdr3_aa: CASRTNGANYGYTF

clone_size: few
j_call: TRBJ2-7
v_call: TRBV4-3
d_call: TRBD1
cdr3_nt: TGCGCCAGCAGCCACGGCCCGGGACAGGGTTCCGACGAGCAGTACTTC
cdr3_aa: CASSHGPGQGSDEQYF

clone_size: many
j_call: TRBJ1-3
v_call: TRBV25-1
d_call: TRBD1
cdr3_nt: TGTGCCAGCAGTGGACAGGGAGGAAACACCATATATTTT
cdr3_aa: CASSGQGGNTIYF

clone_size: NA
j_call: TRBJ1-5
v_call: TRBV7-2
d_call: NA
cdr3_nt: TGTGCCAGCAGCTTACTGCAGGTCAGCAATCAGCCCCAGCATTTT
cdr3_aa: CASSLLQVSNQPQHF

clone_size: once
j_call: TRBJ2-4
v_call: TRBV12-3/TRBV12-4
d_call: NA
cdr3_nt: TGTGCCAGCAGTTTAGAGAGGGGGATAGCCAAAAACATTCAGTACTTC
cdr3_aa: CASSLERGIAKNIQYF

clone_size: many
j_call: TRBJ2-7
v_call: TRBV10-2
d_call: NA
cdr3_nt: TGCGCCAGCAGTGGACTACCGCTCTCCTACGAGCAGTACTTC
cdr3_aa: CASSGLPLSYEQYF

clone_size: many
j_call: TRBJ1-1
v_call: TRBV12-3/TRBV12-4
d_call: TRBD1
cdr3_nt: TGTGCCAGCATCCCAAGGGACAGGGTGAACACTGAAGCTTTCTTT
cdr3_aa: CASIPRDRVNTEAFF

clone_size: NA
j_call: TRBJ2-5
v_call: TRBV7-3
d_call: NA
cdr3_nt: TGTGCCAGCAGCCGCGGGTCGGGGATGGGCCAAGAGACCCAGTACTTC
cdr3_aa: CASSRGSGMGQETQYF

clone_size: many
j_call: TRBJ1-5
v_call: TRBV11-3
d_call: NA
cdr3_nt: TGTGCCAGCAGCTCACCGGGGAGGCAGGGGCGGAATCAGCCCCAGCATTTT
cdr3_aa: CASSSPGRQGRNQPQHF

clone_size: many
j_call: TRBJ2-7
v_call: TRBV10-1
d_call: NA
cdr3_nt: TGCGCCAGCAGTGAGTCCGAGTGGCAAATCTACGAGCAGTACTTC
cdr3_aa: CASSESEWQIYEQYF

clone_size: many
j_call: TRBJ1-2
v_call: TRBV20-1
d_call: NA
cdr3_nt: TGCAGTGCTACCCAGGGGTCTCGGGGCTACACCTTC
cdr3_aa: CSATQGSRGYTF

clone_size: once
j_call: TRBJ2-1
v_call: TRBV6-2/TRBV6-3
d_call: NA
cdr3_nt: TGTGCCAGCAGGGGACCGTTCTCCTACAATGAGCAGTTCTTC
cdr3_aa: CASRGPFSYNEQFF

clone_size: NA
j_call: TRBJ2-3
v_call: TRBV9
d_call: TRBD2
cdr3_nt: TGTGCCAGCAGCGTGTCACTAGCGGTAAGCACAGATACGCAGTATTTT
cdr3_aa: CASSVSLAVSTDTQYF

clone_size: medium-sized
j_call: TRBJ2-1
v_call: TRBV28
d_call: NA
cdr3_nt: TGTGCCAGCAGCAAAGGGGGTTCGACCTACAATGAGCAGTTCTTC
cdr3_aa: CASSKGGSTYNEQFF

clone_size: few
j_call: TRBJ2-7
v_call: TRBV27
d_call: NA
cdr3_nt: TGTGCCAGCAGCTCAACAAGATTGACAGGGAGGTCCTACGAGCAGTACTTC
cdr3_aa: CASSSTRLTGRSYEQYF

clone_size: many
j_call: TRBJ2-5
v_call: TRBV7-2
d_call: NA
cdr3_nt: TGTGCCAGCAGCCCCGTCGTAGGCAGTGAAGAGACCCAGTACTTC
cdr3_aa: CASSPVVGSEETQYF

clone_size: NA
j_call: TRBJ1-1
v_call: TRBV7-6
d_call: NA
cdr3_nt: TGTGCCAGCAGCTGGTTTGTGGGCACCGAAGCTTTCTTT
cdr3_aa: CASSWFVGTEAFF

clone_size: NA
j_call: TRBJ1-2
v_call: TRBV3-1
d_call: TRBD1
cdr3_nt: TGTGCCAGCAGCCAGGACAGGCGTTATGGCTACACCTTC
cdr3_aa: CASSQDRRYGYTF

clone_size: NA
j_call: TRBJ2-7
v_call: TRBV6-2/TRBV6-3
d_call: NA
cdr3_nt: TGTGCCAGCAGTGTATCTGACAATGAGCAGTACTTC
cdr3_aa: CASSVSDNEQYF

clone_size: many
j_call: TRBJ2-1
v_call: TRBV27
d_call: NA
cdr3_nt: TGTGCCAGCTACCCGGATAGCTCCTACAATGAGCAGTTCTTC
cdr3_aa: CASYPDSSYNEQFF

clone_size: medium-sized
j_call: TRBJ2-5
v_call: TRBV7-9
d_call: NA
cdr3_nt: TGTGCCAGCAGCTTAGACAGGGTTTCCGAGGGGGAGACCCAGTACTTC
cdr3_aa: CASSLDRVSEGETQYF

clone_size: NA
j_call: TRBJ2-7
v_call: TRBV7-2
d_call: TRBD1
cdr3_nt: TGTGCCAGCAGCTTAGCGTGGACAGGGTCCGAGCAGTTATTC
cdr3_aa: CASSLAWTGSEQLF

clone_size: many
j_call: TRBJ1-1
v_call: TRBV6-2/TRBV6-3
d_call: TRBD1
cdr3_nt: TGTGCCAGCAGTTACGGACAGGGCGCTGAAGCTTTCTTT
cdr3_aa: CASSYGQGAEAFF

clone_size: medium-sized
j_call: TRBJ1-1
v_call: TRBV7-2
d_call: TRBD1
cdr3_nt: TGTGCCAGCAGCTTAGGAAGGGACAGGGAAGCTTTCTTT
cdr3_aa: CASSLGRDREAFF

clone_size: NA
j_call: TRBJ2-1
v_call: TRBV5-1
d_call: TRBD2
cdr3_nt: TGCGCCAGCAGCTTGGTGGCTAGCGGGTACAATGAGCAGTTCTTC
cdr3_aa: CASSLVASGYNEQFF

clone_size: once
j_call: TRBJ1-2
v_call: TRBV7-3
d_call: NA
cdr3_nt: TGTGCCAGCAGCTTAAAGGGAAACTATGGCTACACCTTC
cdr3_aa: CASSLKGNYGYTF

clone_size: NA
j_call: TRBJ2-2
v_call: TRBV20-1
d_call: TRBD2
cdr3_nt: TGCAGTGCTAGTCGGCTAGCGGGAGGAGTGGGCGGGGAGCTGTTTTTT
cdr3_aa: CSASRLAGGVGGELFF

clone_size: few
j_call: TRBJ2-7
v_call: TRBV4-1
d_call: TRBD2
cdr3_nt: TGCGCCAGCAGCCAGAGTTTAGCGGGAGGGTACAATGAGCAGTACTTC
cdr3_aa: CASSQSLAGGYNEQYF